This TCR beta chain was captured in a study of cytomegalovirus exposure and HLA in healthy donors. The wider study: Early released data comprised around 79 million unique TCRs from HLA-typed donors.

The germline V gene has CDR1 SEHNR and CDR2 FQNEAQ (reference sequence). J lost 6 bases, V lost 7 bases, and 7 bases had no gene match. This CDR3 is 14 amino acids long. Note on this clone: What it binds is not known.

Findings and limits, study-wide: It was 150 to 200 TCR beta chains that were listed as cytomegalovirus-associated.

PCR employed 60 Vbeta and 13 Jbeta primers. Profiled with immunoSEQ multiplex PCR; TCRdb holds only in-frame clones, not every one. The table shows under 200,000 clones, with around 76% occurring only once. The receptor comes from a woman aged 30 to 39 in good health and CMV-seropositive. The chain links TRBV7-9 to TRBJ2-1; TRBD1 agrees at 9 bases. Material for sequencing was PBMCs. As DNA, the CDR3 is TGTGCCAGCACCCGGGACAGGGCCGTCAATGAGCAGTTCTTC. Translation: CASTRDRAVNEQFF.